This note documents a single TCR beta chain sequence. Germline loops: CDR1 KGHDR, CDR2 SFDVKD. CDR3 size: 13 residues. Germline trimming cut 7 bases from V and 5 bases from J; bases unmatched to any gene: 5. The data stem from a study of blood T cell repertoires in COVID-19. Study summary: COVID-19 samples from acute and convalescent phases originated in the United States, Italy and Spain. Sources were T cells, B-cell-depleted T cells, or PBMCs; the material itself was cDNA or gDNA.

In the original analysis: Researchers report that nucleated cell counts were estimated from reference gene primer amplification. Only in-frame clones appear in the TCRdb table, and some are missing; sequencing was by immunoSEQ multiplex PCR. The DNA was the basis for D and trimming; V, J and clone size are from that table. Altogether tens of thousands of clones are present, roughly 96% being singletons, with the ten largest covering roughly 4.7%. The chain has TRBV24-1 and TRBJ2-7; 9 bases match TRBD1. The clonotype comes from a human donor with active COVID-19. The donor label of this sample is uncertain. Sequencing was carried out using peripheral blood. CDR3 bases: TGTGCCACCAGCGGGACAGGGCGGAACGAGCAGTACTTC. Translation gives CATSGTGRNEQYF.